Following are 8 T cell receptor beta chains from one sample sequenced in a study of T cells in Graves' hyperthyroidism and ophthalmopathy. RNA transcripts gave rise to amplified TCR beta CDR3 regions. HTBI primers drove first-round RT-PCR of the TCR CDR3. TCRdb re-called the multiplex PCR reads with MiXCR, one entry per CDR3 protein. The profile shows about 59,000 distinct CDR3 sequences, roughly 58% of them singletons. Sequencing used blood. The origin of the receptors is a woman in her sixties with Graves' ophthalmopathy.

V gene TRBV19 combines with J gene TRBJ1-5; tentatively, D is TRBD1 (5 bases). V was clipped by 2 bases and J by 7 bases, with 15 bases between them. CDR3 size: 15 residues. Germline V gives CDR1 LNHDA, CDR2 SQIVND (reference sequence). The CDR3 bases are TGTGCCAGTAGTATAACTCCCTTCGGGACGCAGCCCCAGCATTTT. This translates into CASSITPFGTQPQHF.

J is TRBJ2-1 and V is TRBV7-9; no reliable D call. Per the germline V gene, CDR1 is SEHNR and CDR2 is FQNEAQ (reference sequence). Trimming removed 2 bases at V and 7 bases at J, with 9 bases between. The CDR3 sequence is 13 residues long. CDR3: CASSLKGWNEQFF. The CDR3 DNA reads as TGTGCCAGCAGCTTAAAAGGTTGGAATGAGCAGTTCTTC.

The sample holds one count of this clonotype. This chain joins TRBV6-1 and TRBJ2-7; 9 bases map to TRBD1. The CDR3 consists of 14 residues. CDR1 is MNHNS and CDR2 is SASEGT in the germline V gene. Germline trimming cut 6 bases from V and 2 bases from J; bases unmatched to any gene: 5. In nucleotides, the CDR3 is TGTGCCAGCAGGACCGGGACAGGGACCTACGAGCAGTACTTC. It translates to CASRTGTGTYEQYF.

The rearrangement links TRBV11-3 to TRBJ1-1; possible D gene TRBD1, 6 bases. Per germline, CDR1 SGHNT and CDR2 YENEEA. The CDR3 has 15 amino acids. Between the trimmed V and J ends, which lost 1 base and 7 bases, there was a span of 16 bases. The CDR3 DNA is TGTGCCAGCAGCTTAGGGAACAGGGTGAGCGGTGAAGCTTTCTTT. The encoded protein is CASSLGNRVSGEAFF.

This clonotype was found many times. This sequence joins TRBV11-2 and TRBJ2-2; either TRBD1 or TRBD2 may fit D (5 bases each). V was pared by 7 bases and J by 0 bases, with 9 bases between. CDR1 and CDR2 from the germline V gene are SGHAT and FQNNGV. The CDR3 is made up of 14 amino acids. Here the CDR3 reads CASMRGANTGELFF. The CDR3 nucleotides read TGTGCCAGCATGAGGGGTGCGAACACCGGGGAGCTGTTTTTT.

The rearrangement uses TRBV7-3 and TRBJ1-1; TRBD1 might be the D (5 bases). The V and J ends lost 8 bases and 0 bases respectively, with 16 bases between them. The CDR3 totals 15 residues. Germline-derived CDR1 and CDR2 are SGHTA and FQGTGA. CDR3 loop: CASYSKRGLNTEAFF. The CDR3 DNA reads TGTGCCAGCTATTCTAAGAGGGGACTGAACACTGAAGCTTTCTTT.

As DNA, the CDR3 is TGTGCCACCAGTGCATCACTAGCGGGAGAGACCACCGGGGAGCTGTTTTTT. It is translated as CATSASLAGETTGELFF. V and J are TRBV24-1 and TRBJ2-2, with TRBD2 matching 11 bases. Trimming cost V 5 bases and J 4 bases; bases outside gene matches: 8. Germline loops: CDR1 KGHDR, CDR2 SFDVKD. This CDR3 has 17 residues.

This clonotype counts as medium-sized (0.01 to 0.1%). J is TRBJ1-2 and V is TRBV7-6; maybe TRBD1 (5 bases). The V end was cut by 0 bases, the J end by 8 bases, with 10 bases between. The CDR3 contains 13 residues. Germline CDR1 and CDR2: SGHVS and FNYEAQ. The CDR3 spells CASSLAPGWGYTF. In DNA form, the CDR3 reads TGTGCCAGCAGCTTAGCTCCAGGGTGGGGCTACACCTTC.